These 10 T cell receptor beta chains share one sample of origin, sequenced in a study of blood T cell repertoires in COVID-19. Generated by immunoSEQ multiplex PCR, the TCRdb table keeps only in-frame clones and is missing some. In the table there are approximately 140,000 clones, more than 65% of which are singletons. Sequences were obtained from peripheral blood. All receptors derive from a man older than 75 with acute or convalescent COVID-19.

The rearrangement links TRBV20-1 to TRBJ1-1; no definite D call. Germline V CDR1 and CDR2: DFQATT, SNEGSKA (reference sequence). CDR3 length: 11 residues. Trimming took off 6 bases at V and 2 bases at J, with 7 bases between the two ends. CDR3 loop: CSAGRNTEAFF. As DNA, the CDR3 is TGCAGTGCGGGCCGAAACACTGAAGCTTTCTTT.

The chain uses TRBV29-1 and TRBJ2-7, with D possibly TRBD1 on 6 matching bases. Per germline, CDR1 SQVTM and CDR2 ANQGSEA. V was trimmed by 4 bases and J by 2 bases, leaving 12 bases between them. CDR3 size: 13 residues. CDR3 sequence reads: CSVVLDSTYEQYF. CDR3 coding DNA: TGCAGCGTTGTCTTGGACAGTACCTACGAGCAGTACTTC.

In its sample, this clone was seen once. The V and J genes are TRBV7-2 and TRBJ2-1; unclear D gene. The germline V gene encodes CDR1 SGHTA and CDR2 FQGNSA. CDR3 length equals 12 residues. Trimming took off 7 bases at V and 10 bases at J, with 14 bases between the two ends. CDR3: CASMIRVGEQFF. The CDR3 nucleotides read TGTGCCAGCATGATACGGGTCGGGGAGCAGTTCTTC.

This clone turned up a few times. V usage is TRBV4-1 and J usage is TRBJ2-1; D is unresolved. The V gene's germline CDR1 is MGHRA and CDR2 YSYEKL. The CDR3 runs to 13 residues. V lost 3 bases, J lost 5 bases, and 8 bases lay in between. DNA for the CDR3: TGCGCCAGCAGCCACAACCCTAACAATGAGCAGTTCTTC. Translation gives CASSHNPNNEQFF.

The V call is TRBV19, the J call TRBJ2-1, with D possibly matching TRBD2 (6 bases). CDR3 length equals 14 residues. The germline V gene encodes CDR1 LNHDA and CDR2 SQIVND (reference sequence). V dropped 5 bases and J dropped 0 bases, with 8 bases sitting between them. This CDR3 is CASSGTYSYNEQFF. The CDR3 region has the DNA TGTGCCAGTAGTGGGACTTACTCCTACAATGAGCAGTTCTTC.

This clone was seen only once. This rearrangement joins TRBV27 to TRBJ2-1; D is uncertain. The CDR3 contains 13 residues. The V gene's germline CDR1 is MNHEY and CDR2 SMNVEV (reference sequence). V was clipped by 1 base and J by 5 bases, with 6 bases between them. CDR3 nucleotide sequence: TGTGCCAGCAGTTTATTACCTAACAATGAGCAGTTCTTC. Translated: CASSLLPNNEQFF.

The chain has TRBV28 and TRBJ1-3; D is unresolved. Germline values: CDR1 MDHEN, CDR2 SYDVKM. The CDR3 is 16 residues long. Trimming stripped 6 bases from V and 4 bases from J, with 19 bases between. The CDR3 DNA reads TGTGCCAGCAGCCGCTCTCCCGGGTCAGTAGGAAACACCATATATTTT. Encoded protein: CASSRSPGSVGNTIYF.

CDR3 loop: CASRADRNQPQHF. Here the CDR3 DNA reads TGTGCCAGCAGGGCGGACAGAAATCAGCCCCAGCATTTT. This chain joins TRBV28 and TRBJ1-5, with D perhaps matching TRBD1 (6 bases). V dropped 6 bases and J dropped 4 bases, with 10 bases sitting between them. The CDR3 has 13 amino acids. CDR1 and CDR2 from the germline V gene are MDHEN and SYDVKM.

The chain carries TRBV28 and TRBJ1-5; 10 positions match TRBD1. CDR1 is MDHEN, CDR2 SYDVKM, per germline. The CDR3 covers 15 residues. The V and J ends lost 5 bases and 3 bases, in that order; junction bases with no gene match: 4. The CDR3 reads CASSPDRGPNQPQHF. CDR3 DNA: TGTGCCAGCAGTCCCGACAGGGGGCCCAATCAGCCCCAGCATTTT.

The V gene is TRBV3-1 (or the pseudogene TRBV3-2), the J gene TRBJ1-1, with 8 bases that match TRBD1. In germline, CDR1 is LGHDT, CDR2 YNNKEL (reference sequence). The CDR3 extends over 13 amino acids. V trimming: 3 bases; J trimming: 12 bases; junction bases outside the gene matches: 9. CDR3 DNA sequence: TGTGCCAGCAGCCAGACCGGACAGGGTACTCCTTTCTTT. This codes for CASSQTGQGTPFF.